These T cell receptor beta chains were read from a single sample in a study of cytomegalovirus exposure and HLA in healthy donors. The protocol was immunoSEQ multiplex PCR, while the TCRdb copy is restricted to in-frame clones and leaves out a portion. The sample yields 95,000 to 110,000 clones, 60% to 80% seen once. Material for sequencing was PBMCs. These receptors originate from a man aged 55 to 69 in good health and CMV-seropositive. The CDR3 runs from the conserved cysteine through the conserved F or W. D genes are given only for firm matches. Rows give clone size only sometimes, using once, few, many, or a class for an expanded clone.

J: TRBJ2-5; D: .; V: TRBV9; size: .; DNA: TGTGCCAGCAGCGCGGACAGCCCGGGTGGGGAGACCCAGTACTTC; CDR3: CASSADSPGGETQYF
J: TRBJ1-6; D: .; V: TRBV7-2; size: once; DNA: TGTGCCAGCAGCCGACAGGTCCCTAATTCACCCCTCCACTTT; CDR3: CASSRQVPNSPLHF
J: TRBJ1-2; D: .; V: TRBV19; size: .; DNA: TGTGCCAGTAGCACAGGGTCCTCTAACTATGGCTACACCTTC; CDR3: CASSTGSSNYGYTF
J: TRBJ2-3; D: TRBD2; V: TRBV15; size: .; DNA: TGTGCCACCAGCAGAGAAACTAGCGGGATGATGCATACGCAGTATTTT; CDR3: CATSRETSGMMHTQYF
J: TRBJ2-1; D: TRBD2; V: TRBV6-5; size: .; DNA: TGTGCCAGCAGTTACTCTAGCGGGGGTTACGAGCAGTTCTTC; CDR3: CASSYSSGGYEQFF
J: TRBJ1-1; D: .; V: TRBV28; size: .; DNA: TGTGCCAGTTCCCCGCTATTGAACACTGAAGCTTTCTTT; CDR3: CASSPLLNTEAFF
J: TRBJ1-5; D: TRBD1; V: TRBV27; size: .; DNA: TGTGCCAGCAGGAAACAGGGGTTCAATCAGCCCCAGCATTTT; CDR3: CASRKQGFNQPQHF
J: TRBJ1-1; D: .; V: TRBV10-3; size: .; DNA: TGTGCCACCTTCCCCCGGGAGGGCGCGAACACTGAAGCTTTCTTT; CDR3: CATFPREGANTEAFF
J: TRBJ1-3; D: .; V: TRBV11-2; size: .; DNA: TGTGCCAGCAGCTTAGAGGCAGGCAGCTCTGGAAACACCATATATTTT; CDR3: CASSLEAGSSGNTIYF
J: TRBJ2-3; D: TRBD2; V: TRBV5-4; size: .; DNA: TGTGCCAGCAGCTCCCCCACTAGCGGGGGGGAGGGCACAGATACGCAGTATTTT; CDR3: CASSSPTSGGEGTDTQYF
J: TRBJ2-3; D: TRBD1; V: TRBV5-4; size: .; DNA: TGTGCCAGCAGCATGACAGGGGAAGATACGCAGTATTTT; CDR3: CASSMTGEDTQYF
J: TRBJ2-7; D: .; V: TRBV7-9; size: .; DNA: TGTGCCAGCAGCTTAACTCATTCCTACGAGCAGTACTTC; CDR3: CASSLTHSYEQYF
J: TRBJ1-1; D: .; V: TRBV5-1; size: .; DNA: TGCGCCAGCAGCCCCCCCGGACAGACGGCTCAAGCTTTCTTT; CDR3: CASSPPGQTAQAFF
J: TRBJ2-5; D: TRBD2; V: TRBV5-1; size: .; DNA: TGCGCCAGCAGCTTGTTGAATAGCGGGGCCCAAGAGACCCAGTACTTC; CDR3: CASSLLNSGAQETQYF
J: TRBJ2-7; D: .; V: TRBV19; size: few; DNA: TGTGCCAGTAGTACCATCGGGACAACCGCCTACGAGCAGTACTTC; CDR3: CASSTIGTTAYEQYF
J: TRBJ2-1; D: .; V: TRBV10-1; size: .; DNA: TGCGCCAGCAGTGAGGTACTACCCAATGAGCAGTTCTTC; CDR3: CASSEVLPNEQFF
J: TRBJ1-4; D: TRBD1; V: TRBV28; size: .; DNA: TGTGCCAGCAGTTCACCGGGACAGGGTGCAACTAATGAAAAACTGTTTTTT; CDR3: CASSSPGQGATNEKLFF
J: TRBJ2-7; D: .; V: TRBV5-1; size: many; DNA: TGCGCCAGCAGCGCCCGCGCGCAGGCCACCTACGAGCAGTACTTC; CDR3: CASSARAQATYEQYF